One and the same sample provided the 28 T cell receptor beta chains below, sequenced in a study of T cells in Graves' hyperthyroidism and ophthalmopathy. Amplified regions were TCR beta CDR3 sequences from RNA transcripts. The TCR CDR3 was amplified in a first-round RT-PCR using the HTBI primer set. TCRdb re-called the multiplex PCR reads with MiXCR, one entry per CDR3 protein. The sample records some 510,000 distinct CDR3 sequences, around 20% being singletons. The sequenced material came from blood. These receptors came from a man between 18 and 29 years old with Graves' hyperthyroidism.

The table lists this clonotype with many counts. The rearrangement uses TRBV7-9 and TRBJ1-2; D gene ambiguous. V gave up 1 base and J gave up 6 bases, with 9 bases separating them. CDR3 length equals 13 residues. The germline gives CDR1 SEHNR, CDR2 FQNEAQ (reference sequence). CDR3 sequence (DNA): TGTGCCAGCAGCTTAGGACTTCTGGATGGCTACACCTTC. Translating it yields CASSLGLLDGYTF.

The genes are TRBV11-1 and TRBJ1-1; D gene unclear. Germline CDR1 is SGHAT and CDR2 is FQDESV (reference sequence). Trimming pared 5 bases from V and 0 bases from J, leaving 10 bases between. This CDR3 has 14 residues. The CDR3 sequence is CASSHELVNTEAFF. In DNA form, the CDR3 reads TGTGCCAGCAGCCACGAGTTAGTGAACACTGAAGCTTTCTTT.

The chain uses TRBV3-1 and TRBJ1-5, with 7 nucleotides matching TRBD1. With 0 bases clipped from V and 7 bases from J, the junction kept 6 bases outside the gene matches. CDR1 and CDR2 (germline): LGHDT, YNNKEL (reference sequence). This CDR3 contains 15 residues. CDR3 loop: CASSQDQGGGQPQHF. The CDR3 nucleotides read TGTGCCAGCAGCCAAGATCAAGGGGGCGGACAGCCCCAGCATTTT.

This clonotype was seen more than once but under ten times. The rearrangement links TRBV12-3 or TRBV12-4 to TRBJ1-1, with a possible D match to TRBD1 (6 bases). V shed 3 bases and J shed 0 bases, with 17 bases lying between them. The CDR3 covers 17 residues. DNA of the CDR3: TGTGCCAGCAGTTTTTTTCGGGGGGCACACCTGAACACTGAAGCTTTCTTT. As protein: CASSFFRGAHLNTEAFF.

This clonotype has a count of ten or more. The gene calls are TRBV19 and TRBJ2-7; maybe TRBD2 (6 bases). The germline V and J ends were trimmed by 5 bases and 5 bases, with 19 bases remaining between them. This CDR3 is 15 amino acids long. Germline-derived CDR1 and CDR2 are LNHDA and SQIVND (reference sequence). CDR3 residues: CASSAGPYPTDEQYF. The CDR3 DNA sequence: TGTGCCAGTAGTGCGGGACCTTACCCCACCGACGAGCAGTACTTC. Filled out from reference TRBV19 and TRBJ2-7, the complete variable domain reads DGGITQSPKYLFRKEGQNVTLSCEQNLNHDAMYWYRQDPGQGLRLIYYSQIVNDFQKGDIAEGYSVSREKKESFPLTVTSAQKNPTAFYLCASSAGPYPTDEQYFGPGTRLTVT.

This clonotype was counted ten times or more. V and J are TRBV18 and TRBJ2-7; 7 bases match TRBD1. CDR1 and CDR2 (germline): KGHSH, LQKENI. J was trimmed by 5 bases and V by 4 bases; bases with no gene match: 2. CDR3 length equals 12 residues. In DNA form, the CDR3 reads TGTGCCAGCTCACACGGGACAGACGAGCAGTACTTC. This translates into CASSHGTDEQYF.

This clonotype was seen many times. This sequence joins TRBV9 and TRBJ1-1; 8 nucleotides align to TRBD1. This CDR3 has 15 amino acids. Germline lookup yields CDR1 SGDLS and CDR2 YYNGEE. Trimming removed 4 bases from V and 1 base from J; junction bases left unmatched: 6. CDR3 loop: CASSPQGARNTEAFF. CDR3 sequence (DNA): TGTGCCAGCAGCCCTCAGGGGGCTCGGAACACTGAAGCTTTCTTT.

The chain employs TRBV6-5 and TRBJ2-7; D is possibly TRBD1 (6 bases). The CDR3 length is 14 residues. Germline CDR1 reads MNHEY; CDR2 reads SVGAGI. With 4 bases removed from V and 2 bases from J, the gap between germline ends came to 12 bases. CDR3 DNA sequence: TGTGCCAGCAGTTCACAGGGATTAACCTACGAGCAGTACTTC. Protein product: CASSSQGLTYEQYF.

Many counts were recorded for this clonotype. The rearrangement joins TRBV20-1 to TRBJ2-5, with 12 bases matching TRBD2. Trimming at V came to 2 bases and at J to 5 bases, leaving 15 bases not matched to a gene. Germline lookup yields CDR1 DFQATT and CDR2 SNEGSKA (reference sequence). This CDR3 comprises 18 residues. DNA of the CDR3: TGCAGTGCTAGAATTTGGGGGCTAGCGGGGGGGCTCGGGGAGACCCAGTACTTC. This gives the protein CSARIWGLAGGLGETQYF.

In this sample, this clonotype turned up many times. This chain joins TRBV12-3 or TRBV12-4 and TRBJ2-7; D perhaps matches TRBD2 (5 bases). Trimming cost V 4 bases and J 1 base, with 8 bases left between them. CDR3 length: 13 residues. Here the CDR3 reads CASSSGISYEQYF. DNA for the CDR3: TGTGCCAGCAGTTCGGGGATTTCCTACGAGCAGTACTTC.

This clonotype has a count of ten or more. Here the CDR3 reads CASSRQGVHGYTF. CDR3 bases: TGTGCCAGCAGTCGACAGGGGGTCCATGGCTACACCTTC. J is TRBJ1-2 and V is TRBV28; the match to TRBD1 covers 9 bases. The CDR3 is made up of 13 amino acids. After removal of 5 bases from V and 6 bases from J, the junction contained 4 bases not matched to a gene. Germline V gene sequence: CDR1 MDHEN, CDR2 SYDVKM.

The chain uses TRBV5-4 and TRBJ2-5, with a weak D call TRBD2 (6 bases). This CDR3 spans 16 amino acids. V was clipped by 4 bases and J by 2 bases, with 18 bases between them. Germline CDR1 and CDR2: SGHNT and YYREEE (reference sequence). CDR3 protein: CASSPGSAGTQETQYF. The CDR3 region has the DNA TGTGCCAGCAGCCCGGGGTCAGCCGGGACTCAAGAGACCCAGTACTTC.

This clonotype was recorded many times. The chain is built from TRBV2 and TRBJ2-7; the D is unclear. Trimming took off 8 bases at V and 3 bases at J, with 11 bases between the two ends. The CDR3 extends over 12 amino acids. The V gene's germline CDR1 is SNHLY and CDR2 FYNNEI. The CDR3 DNA follows: TGTGCCAGCCTAGGTTCCCACTACGAGCAGTACTTC. Translation: CASLGSHYEQYF.

This clonotype occurred many times. This rearrangement joins TRBV10-3 to TRBJ2-5; 9 nucleotides agree with TRBD2. The CDR3 has 15 residues. Looked up from germline, CDR1 is ENHRY and CDR2 is SYGVKD. Losses at the gene ends were 3 bases for V and 4 bases for J; bases not matched to a gene: 6. In DNA form, the CDR3 reads TGTGCCATCAGTGATGTTGGGCGGGAGGGAGAGACCCAGTACTTC. Translated: CAISDVGREGETQYF.

This rearrangement joins TRBV9 to TRBJ1-5, with TRBD1 matching 9 bases. J lost 3 bases, V lost 4 bases, and 5 bases had no gene match. The CDR3 consists of 15 residues. Germline V gene data show CDR1 as SGDLS and CDR2 as YYNGEE. The CDR3 loop reads CASSPGQGNNQPQHF. In DNA, the CDR3 is TGTGCCAGCAGCCCCGGACAGGGGAACAATCAGCCCCAGCATTTT.

This clonotype showed up many times. The CDR3 bases are TGTGCCAGCAGCCTCTCCCGTAGGGGGACAACGGACGGTGGCTACACCTTC. Its protein product is CASSLSRRGTTDGGYTF. V and J are TRBV2 and TRBJ1-2; the D gene is possibly TRBD1 (6 bases). CDR3 length equals 17 residues. Looked up from germline, CDR1 is SNHLY and CDR2 is FYNNEI. V was shortened by 6 bases and J by 7 bases, with 27 bases between the two germline ends.

The CDR3 nucleotides read TGTGCCATCAGTGACCAAACGACAGGGGGCGGATCTGAAGCTTTCTTT. It codes for CAISDQTTGGGSEAFF. The chain couples TRBV10-3 to TRBJ1-1; 10 bases match TRBD1. Germline V gene lookup returns CDR1 ENHRY and CDR2 SYGVKD. The junction had 10 bases not matched to a gene; V was cut back by 3 bases and J by 6 bases. The CDR3 has 16 residues.

On this clonotype itself: This may stem from a read error, because a much larger clone lies one nucleotide away. The chain has TRBV19 and TRBJ2-7, with a weak D call TRBD1 (6 bases). Trimming removed 5 bases from V and 5 bases from J, with 13 bases in between. The CDR3 contains 13 residues. Germline assignment: CDR1 LNHDA and CDR2 SQIVND (reference sequence). CDR3 region: CASSGRDTHEQYF. CDR3 nucleotide sequence: TGTGCCAGTAGTGGCCGGGACACCCACGAGCAGTACTTC.

The genes are TRBV6-1 and TRBJ1-2; D call uncertain. CDR1 is MNHNS, CDR2 SASEGT, per germline. This CDR3 contains 12 residues. Deletions cut 4 bases from V and 8 bases from J, with 11 bases between. The CDR3 coding sequence is TGTGCCAGCAGTGCCGATTCAGTGGGCTACACCTTC. Encoded protein: CASSADSVGYTF.

This clonotype was observed many times. The genes are TRBV6-5 and TRBJ2-5; D gene uncertain. V was clipped by 4 bases and J by 1 base, with 7 bases between them. The CDR3 is 13 amino acids. Per the germline V gene, CDR1 is MNHEY and CDR2 is SVGAGI. For the CDR3, the DNA is TGTGCCAGCAGTTTCGGCATCCAAGAGACCCAGTACTTC. The encoded protein is CASSFGIQETQYF.

This chain links TRBV6-5 with TRBJ2-7; 8 bases are a match to TRBD1. Per the germline V gene, CDR1 is MNHEY and CDR2 is SVGAGI. V lost 2 bases to trimming and J lost 7 bases; unmatched junction nucleotides: 7. This CDR3 has 14 residues. CDR3 DNA: TGTGCCAGCAGTTACGGCCAGGGGGCGCGTGAGCAGTACTTC. Translation gives CASSYGQGAREQYF.

This clonotype was detected ten times or more. V and J are TRBV28 and TRBJ2-7; 9 bases are shared with TRBD1. V lost 6 bases to trimming and J lost 5 bases; unmatched junction nucleotides: 2. In germline, CDR1 is MDHEN, CDR2 SYDVKM. CDR3 length: 12 amino acids. The CDR3 bases are TGTGCCAGCAGATGGACAGGGGACGAGCAGTACTTC. Its translation is CASRWTGDEQYF. Full variable domain (remainder filled in from reference TRBV28 and TRBJ2-7): DVKVTQSSRYLVKRTGEKVFLECVQDMDHENMFWYRQDPGLGLRLIYFSYDVKMKEKGDIPEGYSVSREKKERFSLILESASTNQTSMYLCASRWTGDEQYFGPGTRLTVT.

This clonotype was found many times. The CDR3 bases are TGTGCCAGCAGTTTAGTTAGGGGACAGGGCCCTGGCTACACCTTC. Amino acid sequence: CASSLVRGQGPGYTF. The chain carries TRBV28 and TRBJ1-2; 9 bases line up with TRBD1. The V segment lost 2 bases and the J segment 7 bases; nucleotides outside the gene matches: 8. The CDR3 is 15 residues long. The germline CDR1 and CDR2 sequences are MDHEN and SYDVKM.

This clonotype was counted many times. This chain links TRBV20-1 with TRBJ2-7; TRBD1 agrees at 8 bases. This CDR3 region has 13 residues. Germline-derived CDR1 and CDR2 are DFQATT and SNEGSKA (reference sequence). Unmatched junction bases numbered 5, after V lost 5 bases and J lost 2 bases. The CDR3 region has the DNA TGCAGTGCTTTGACAGGGGCCACCTACGAGCAGTACTTC. Protein: CSALTGATYEQYF.

This clonotype came up a few times. V gene TRBV6-2 or TRBV6-3 combines with J gene TRBJ2-1, with D possibly TRBD1 on 6 matching bases. Germline loops: CDR1 MNHEY, CDR2 SVGEGT. The CDR3 is 16 residues long. V was cut by 6 bases and J by 7 bases, with 22 bases left in between. CDR3 region: CASRPARTAPGNEQFF. Here the CDR3 DNA reads TGTGCCAGCAGGCCGGCACGGACAGCCCCCGGGAATGAGCAGTTCTTC.

This clonotype was detected many times. The rearrangement links TRBV29-1 to TRBJ2-5, with unresolved D. CDR1 is SQVTM, CDR2 ANQGSEA, per germline. Trimming took off 7 bases at V and 0 bases at J, with 9 bases between the two ends. This CDR3 is built from 12 residues. The CDR3 sequence: CSAAKYQETQYF. The CDR3 region has the DNA TGCAGCGCGGCCAAGTACCAAGAGACCCAGTACTTC.

Turning to this clonotype: A much larger clone differs from this one at a single base, so this may be a read error. The chain uses TRBV20-1 and TRBJ2-4, with no clear D. The CDR3 runs to 14 residues. Germline values: CDR1 DFQATT, CDR2 SNEGSKA (reference sequence). The CDR3, as DNA: TGCAGTGCTTCGAGTCCCGGAGATAGGAACATGCAGTACTTC. It is translated as CSASSPGDRNMQYF.

This sequence joins TRBV20-1 and TRBJ1-6; D is ambiguous. This CDR3 is built from 13 residues. Germline values: CDR1 DFQATT, CDR2 SNEGSKA (reference sequence). Trimming removed 6 bases at V and 7 bases at J, with 13 bases between. CDR3 sequence reads: CSATPNPNSPLHF. The CDR3 nucleotides are TGCAGTGCAACACCTAACCCAAATTCACCCCTCCACTTT.